The 20 T cell receptor beta chains presented below share a single source sample, sequenced in a study of control samples from healthy donors and cancer patients. Profiled with immunoSEQ multiplex PCR; TCRdb holds only in-frame clones, not every one. The sample gives about 140,000 clones, approximately 94% of which show up once; roughly 14% is in the top ten. The specimen was blood. These receptors all come from a man aged 35 to 55 in good health.

This chain connects TRBV7-6 to TRBJ2-5, with 8 positions matching TRBD2. The CDR3 sequence is 16 residues long. V gave up 5 bases and J gave up 3 bases; unmatched junction bases: 11. Germline loops: CDR1 SGHVS, CDR2 FNYEAQ. CDR3 DNA sequence: TGTGCCAGCAGCCGGCGGGCGGGGGGTAAGGAAGAGACCCAGTACTTC. Protein product: CASSRRAGGKEETQYF.

The chain carries TRBV6-5 and TRBJ2-3; D possibly corresponds to TRBD1 (5 bases). CDR3 length: 14 residues. With 9 bases removed from V and 2 bases from J, the gap between germline ends came to 15 bases. Per the germline V gene, CDR1 is MNHEY and CDR2 is SVGAGI. The CDR3 here is CASSDRELTDTQYF. DNA of the CDR3: TGTGCCAGTTCCGACAGAGAGCTCACAGATACGCAGTATTTT.

The chain couples TRBV5-4 to TRBJ2-7, with D tentatively TRBD2 (6 bases). The ends were cut back, 3 bases at V and 4 bases at J, with 17 bases in the middle. The V gene's germline CDR1 is SGHNT and CDR2 YYREEE (reference sequence). This CDR3 spans 15 amino acids. CDR3 sequence reads: CASSSPGTGGYEQYF. As DNA, the CDR3 is TGTGCCAGCAGCTCCCCGGGAACCGGGGGATACGAGCAGTACTTC.

The rearrangement links TRBV27 to TRBJ2-7, with D tentatively TRBD1 (6 bases). Per the germline V gene, CDR1 is MNHEY and CDR2 is SMNVEV (reference sequence). The CDR3 has 13 residues. V lost 3 bases and J lost 7, with 13 bases in between. The CDR3 here is CASSFDRTGEQYF. CDR3 sequence (DNA): TGTGCCAGCAGTTTTGACAGGACGGGTGAGCAGTACTTC.

This chain links TRBV27 with TRBJ1-5; D not certain. CDR1 and CDR2 from the germline V gene are MNHEY and SMNVEV (reference sequence). There are 15 residues in the CDR3. Trimming left V 3 bases short and J 3 bases short, with 12 bases between. The CDR3 bases are TGTGCCAGCAGTTTCGAGGGCCCACTCAATCAGCCCCAGCATTTT. It translates to CASSFEGPLNQPQHF.

The CDR3 bases are TGCGCCAGCAGTCGGGGGAATGAGCAGTTCTTC. Protein: CASSRGNEQFF. The chain employs TRBV10-2 and TRBJ2-1; tentatively, D is TRBD2 (6 bases). This CDR3 has 11 residues. V gave up 5 bases and J gave up 7 bases, with 6 bases separating them. The germline CDR1 and CDR2 sequences are WSHSY and SAAADI.

The V call is TRBV5-1, the J call TRBJ2-7, with 7 bases identical to TRBD2. Germline V lookup: CDR1 SGHRS, CDR2 YFSETQ. V trimming: 4 bases; J trimming: 7 bases; junction bases outside the gene matches: 2. The length of the CDR3 is 11 residues. In DNA, the CDR3 is TGCGCCAGCAGCGGGGGACTAGAGCAGTACTTC. Amino acids: CASSGGLEQYF.

The V call is TRBV30, the J call TRBJ1-2; weak D call: TRBD1 (5 bases). V lost 5 bases and J lost 6, with 10 bases in between. Germline CDR1 is GTSNPN and CDR2 is SVGIG (reference sequence). The CDR3 length is 11 residues. The CDR3 spells CAWSPGDGYTF. Here the CDR3 DNA reads TGTGCCTGGTCCCCGGGGGATGGCTACACCTTC. The whole variable domain, remainder taken from reference TRBV30 and TRBJ1-2, is SQTIHQWPATLVQPVGSPLSLECTVEGTSNPNLYWYRQAAGRGLQLLFYSVGIGQISSEVPQNLSASRPQDRQFILSSKKLLLSDSGFYLCAWSPGDGYTFGSGTRLTVV.

This clone was seen only a few times. The chain links TRBV2 to TRBJ1-2; D call uncertain. The V and J ends lost 4 bases and 9 bases respectively, with 0 bases between them. The CDR3 length is 8 residues. Germline V gene data show CDR1 as SNHLY and CDR2 as FYNNEI. CDR3 coding DNA: TGTGCCAGCAGTGGCTACACCTTC. Residues: CASSGYTF.

This chain connects TRBV9 to TRBJ2-1; 7 bases map to TRBD2. The V segment lost 2 bases and the J segment 7 bases; nucleotides outside the gene matches: 12. The CDR3 length is 16 residues. Germline V gene lookup returns CDR1 SGDLS and CDR2 YYNGEE. In DNA, the CDR3 is TGTGCCAGCAGCGTTCGAACGGGGACTACTCGGAATGAGCAGTTCTTC. This translates into CASSVRTGTTRNEQFF.

This clone appeared a single time. This sequence joins TRBV6-2 or TRBV6-3 and TRBJ1-5; 10 bases align to TRBD1. Trimming at V came to 2 bases and at J to 3 bases, leaving 4 bases not matched to a gene. CDR3 length: 16 residues. Per germline, CDR1 MNHEY and CDR2 SVGEGT. This chain's CDR3 is CASSYRTGGNNQPQHF. CDR3 sequence (DNA): TGTGCCAGCAGTTACCGGACAGGGGGTAACAATCAGCCCCAGCATTTT.

The chain uses TRBV12-3 or TRBV12-4 and TRBJ1-5; D gene ambiguous. There are 12 residues in the CDR3. The germline V and J ends were trimmed by 5 bases and 3 bases, with 5 bases remaining between them. The CDR3 sequence: CASSNPNQPQHF. CDR3 DNA sequence: TGTGCCAGCAGTAACCCCAATCAGCCCCAGCATTTT.

This clone occurred once. The V call is TRBV7-8, the J call TRBJ1-1; D call uncertain. Trimming removed 1 base from V and 0 bases from J, with 12 bases in between. CDR3 length equals 16 residues. CDR1 and CDR2 (germline): SGHVS, FQNEAQ. CDR3 protein: CASSLGWEALNTEAFF. CDR3 sequence (DNA): TGTGCCAGCAGCTTAGGTTGGGAGGCCTTGAACACTGAAGCTTTCTTT. The full variable domain, rest sourced from reference TRBV7-8 and TRBJ1-1, is GAGVSQSPRYKVAKRGQDVALRCDPISGHVSLFWYQQALGQGPEFLTYFQNEAQLDKSGLPSDRFFAERPEGSVSTLKIQRTQQEDSAVYLCASSLGWEALNTEAFFGQGTRLTVV.

The chain combines TRBV15 with TRBJ1-1; TRBD1 aligns across 8 bases. The CDR3 covers 13 residues. Germline lookup yields CDR1 LNHNV and CDR2 YYDKDF (reference sequence). V shed 5 bases, J shed 3 bases, and the junction held 2 bases outside the gene matches. The CDR3 DNA is TGTGCCACCAGCGTGGACAGGGACACTGAAGCTTTCTTT. It codes for CATSVDRDTEAFF.

The chain recombines TRBV19 with TRBJ1-1; no definite D call. The CDR3 loop spans 13 amino acids. Germline loops: CDR1 LNHDA, CDR2 SQIVND (reference sequence). The ends were cut back, 7 bases at V and 5 bases at J, with 14 bases in the middle. In DNA, the CDR3 is TGTGCCAGTAAAGACCCGGGGAGGACTGAAGCTTTCTTT. Translation gives CASKDPGRTEAFF.

This clone showed up just once. The V call is TRBV4-1, the J call TRBJ1-1, with a tentative D call TRBD1 (5 bases). V was cut by 1 base and J by 5 bases, with 17 bases left in between. The CDR3 runs to 16 residues. Germline values: CDR1 MGHRA, CDR2 YSYEKL. The CDR3, as DNA: TGCGCCAGCAGCCAAGCGCAGGGCGGGTTTGTGACTGAAGCTTTCTTT. Amino acid sequence: CASSQAQGGFVTEAFF.

This clone was seen a single time. One end of the junction fails to match germline, which may point to a read error. This chain uses TRBV4-2 with TRBJ1-5; D ambiguous. Germline V gives CDR1 LGHNA, CDR2 YNFKEQ. This CDR3 contains 15 residues. CDR3 sequence: CASSQEEQSNQPQHF. In DNA form, the CDR3 reads TGTGCCAGCAGTCAAGAGGAACAGAGCAATCAGCCCCAGCATTTT.

The rearrangement links TRBV6-6 to TRBJ1-5; D is unclear. Germline CDR1 and CDR2: MNHNY and SVGAGI (reference sequence). This CDR3 contains 16 residues. V gave up 6 bases and J gave up 2 bases, with 17 bases separating them. As DNA, the CDR3 is TGTGCCAGCAGCACCGCCCTCTCGGAGGGCAATCAGCCCCAGCATTTT. It is translated as CASSTALSEGNQPQHF.

This clone occurred once. For the CDR3, the DNA is TGTGCCACCAGTGAATCGGACAGCGGGAACACCGGGGAGCTGTTTTTT. The encoded protein is CATSESDSGNTGELFF. This chain links TRBV24-1 with TRBJ2-2, with a possible D match to TRBD1 (6 bases). The V gene's germline CDR1 is KGHDR and CDR2 SFDVKD. The V end was cut by 4 bases, the J end by 1 base, with 12 bases between. There are 16 residues in the CDR3.

The CDR3 reads CASSQGGTSGNEQFF. The CDR3 nucleotides are TGCGCCAGCAGCCAAGGGGGGACTAGCGGAAATGAGCAGTTCTTC. The genes are TRBV4-1 and TRBJ2-1, with 11 bases that match TRBD2. The trim removed 1 base at V and 7 bases at J, leaving 3 bases unmatched. The length of the CDR3 is 15 residues. Germline values: CDR1 MGHRA, CDR2 YSYEKL.